Following are 20 T cell receptor beta chains from one sample sequenced in a study of CD8+ T cells in alopecia areata. Pooled cells of cutaneous lymph node origin were sorted on CD4, CD8alpha, NKG2D, NKG2ACE and other markers. RNA extraction and reverse transcription yielded cDNA as sequencing template. Libraries were prepared by immunoSEQ multiplex PCR; TCRdb keeps only in-frame clonotypes and omits some of them. This table holds about 300,000 clones with no singletons; the top ten claim roughly 1.2%. Source material: CD4+ T cells sorted from a lymph node. These receptors came from a C3H/HeJ mouse with alopecia areata. MHC haplotype: H2-k.

This clone was counted a few times. Gene names are the mouse ones. The read gets to within 4 residues of the CDR3 end, and the germline J gene fills in the rest. This chain uses TRBV1 with TRBJ1-1; TRBD1 agrees at 9 bases. V gave up 3 bases and J gave up 3 bases; unmatched junction bases: 5. This CDR3 spans 15 amino acids. The germline CDR1 and CDR2 sequences are NSQYPW and LRSPGD (reference sequence). The CDR3 here is CTCSATGQGHTEVFF. Incomplete CDR3 DNA: TGCACCTGCAGTGCGACGGGACAGGGCCACACA. The full variable domain, rest sourced from reference TRBV1 and TRBJ1-1, is VTLLEQNPRWRLVPRGQAVNLRCILKNSQYPWMSWYQQDLQKQLQWLFTLRSPGDKEVKSLPGADYLATRVTDTELRLQVANMSQGRTLYCTCSATGQGHTEVFFGKGTRLTVV.

This clone was observed a few times. Gene names denote mouse genes. The read stops 4 residues short of the end of the CDR3; the missing end is completed from the germline J gene. The chain combines TRBV13-1 with TRBJ1-2, with 7 bases identical to TRBD1. The V segment lost 5 bases and the J segment 2 bases; nucleotides outside the gene matches: 3. The CDR3 covers 13 residues. The germline CDR1 and CDR2 sequences are NSHNY and SYGAGN. The CDR3: CASRTGKNSDYTF. The sequenced CDR3 bases are TGTGCCAGCAGGACAGGGAAGAACTCC.

Only a few counts were recorded for this clone. Gene names and germline match the mouse. The read comes to an end 4 residues before the CDR3 does, leaving the germline J gene to fill in the end. This chain connects TRBV13-3 to TRBJ2-7; TRBD1 aligns across 10 bases. The germline gives CDR1 NNHDY, CDR2 SYVADS. The trim removed 3 bases at V and 1 base at J, leaving 1 base unmatched. This CDR3 spans 14 amino acids. The CDR3 is CASSGQGASYEQYF. The sequenced CDR3 bases are TGTGCCAGCAGTGGACAGGGGGCTTCCTAT.

Comment on this clone: Mouse gene names and germline throughout. The sequenced fragment ends 4 residues before the CDR3 boundary, so the rest is inferred from the germline J gene. The rearrangement links TRBV12-1 to TRBJ1-2; TRBD1 aligns across 7 bases. J gave up 1 base and V 2 bases, and 6 bases lay outside the gene matches. The CDR3 contains 15 residues. Germline assignment: CDR1 SGHSN and CDR2 HYEKVE. The CDR3 sequence is CASSRPGQKNSDYTF. The sequenced part of the CDR3 DNA is TGTGCCAGCTCTCGCCCGGGACAGAAAAACTCC.

On this clone itself: The gene symbols are mouse symbols. Read coverage stops 4 residues before the CDR3 terminus; the germline J gene supplies the remainder. The rearrangement uses TRBV31 and TRBJ2-3; D may be TRBD2 (5 bases). The germline V gene encodes CDR1 GKSSPN and CDR2 SITVG. The CDR3 has 11 residues. V was cut by 7 bases and J by 4 bases, with 9 bases left in between. The covered CDR3 bases are TGTGCCTCGACTGTCTCAGAA. This encodes CASTVSE. The full CDR3 protein reads CASTVSETLYF.

Concerning this clone: These gene names are mouse names. The CDR3 extends 4 residues past the end of the read, so its final part is completed from the germline J gene. The V gene is TRBV29, the J gene TRBJ1-1, with 8 positions matching TRBD1. V lost 5 bases and J lost 4; bases outside the gene matches: 9. Per germline, CDR1 MSHET and CDR2 SYDVDS. The length of the CDR3 is 15 residues. CDR3 sequence reads: CASSIAGGAGTEVFF. The sequenced part of the CDR3 DNA is TGTGCTAGCAGTATCGCAGGGGGCGCGGGCACA.

The sample holds a few counts of this clone. Genes and germline come from the mouse. The read ends 4 residues shy of where the CDR3 ends; the end is completed using the germline J gene. Distinct nucleotide sequences in the sample also encode this CDR3. The V gene is TRBV5, the J gene TRBJ1-1; tentatively, D is TRBD1 (5 bases). Trimming removed 0 bases at V and 3 bases at J, with 8 bases between. Germline V CDR1 and CDR2: LGHNA, YNLKQL (reference sequence). The CDR3 totals 14 residues. This CDR3 is CASSQDGGDTEVFF. The DNA read from the CDR3 is TGTGCCAGCAGCCAAGATGGGGGGGACACA.

In regard to this clone: Gene names follow the mouse nomenclature. The read halts 4 residues ahead of the CDR3 end, with the missing end drawn from the germline J gene. The rearrangement joins TRBV19 to TRBJ2-4; D unclear. The CDR3 length is 13 residues. Germline CDR1 is FNHDT and CDR2 is SITEND (reference sequence). The part of the CDR3 DNA that was read is TGTGCCAGCAGTATCCAAACAAAAAAC. It specifies CASSIQTKN. The full-length CDR3 reads as CASSIQTKNTLYF.

For this clone: Here the gene names and germline are mouse. Read coverage stops 4 residues before the CDR3 terminus; the germline J gene supplies the remainder. The V and J genes are TRBV13-3 and TRBJ2-7; D may be TRBD1 (5 bases). Germline loops: CDR1 NNHDY, CDR2 SYVADS. The CDR3 sequence is 12 residues long. This CDR3 reads CASSKDKYEQYF. The covered CDR3 bases are TGTGCCAGCAGTAAGGACAAATAT.

Notes on this clone: Germline and genes here are mouse. The CDR3 is cut off 4 residues early in the read; its end comes from the germline J gene. The chain employs TRBV13-1 and TRBJ2-4, with TRBD2 matching over 8 bases. Unmatched junction bases numbered 4, after V lost 1 base and J lost 0 bases. The germline CDR1 and CDR2 sequences are NSHNY and SYGAGN. The CDR3 runs 16 residues. The covered CDR3 bases are TGTGCCAGCAGTGATTTATGGGGGGGGAGTCAAAAC. Encoded protein: CASSDLWGGSQN. The CDR3 reads in full as CASSDLWGGSQNTLYF.

This clone was found a few times. The gene names here belong to mouse. The read ends 4 residues shy of where the CDR3 ends; the end is completed using the germline J gene. The chain links TRBV19 to TRBJ2-1, with TRBD2 identical over 10 bases. Germline V lookup: CDR1 FNHDT, CDR2 SITEND (reference sequence). Unmatched junction bases numbered 5, after V lost 5 bases and J lost 6 bases. The CDR3 spans 14 residues. The CDR3 sequence is CASRAGGAVAEQFF. The part of the CDR3 DNA that was read is TGTGCCAGCAGGGCTGGGGGGGCGGTTGCT. The full variable domain, completed using reference TRBV19 and TRBJ2-1, is GGIITQTPKFLIGQEGQKLTLKCQQNFNHDTMYWYRQDSGKGLRLIYYSITENDLQKGDLSEGYDASREKKSSFSLTVTSAQKNEMAVFLCASRAGGAVAEQFFGPGTRLTVL.

In this sample, this clone turned up a few times. Gene names are mouse gene names. The read halts 4 residues ahead of the CDR3 end, with the missing end drawn from the germline J gene. The V call is TRBV31, the J call TRBJ2-1, with 7 bases matching TRBD2. Trimming cost V 1 base and J 1 base; bases outside gene matches: 4. Germline V gene lookup returns CDR1 GKSSPN and CDR2 SITVG. The CDR3 is 15 amino acids. The CDR3 sequence: CAWSRSGGNYAEQFF. The sequenced part of the CDR3 DNA is TGTGCCTGGAGTCGCTCTGGGGGAAACTATGCT.

This clone was recorded a few times. The genes are named according to mouse. From the germline J gene comes the end of the CDR3, since the read stops 4 residues before it. This rearrangement joins TRBV13-1 to TRBJ2-5; possibly TRBD2 for D (6 bases). Germline V gene sequence: CDR1 NSHNY, CDR2 SYGAGN. The length of the CDR3 is 12 residues. CDR3 in amino acids: CASSELGDTQYF. The sequenced part of the CDR3 DNA is TGTGCCAGCAGTGAACTGGGCGAC.

This clone was observed a few times. Gene names are mouse gene names. Read sequence stops 4 residues before the CDR3 end, and the germline J gene provides the missing end. The rearrangement links TRBV31 to TRBJ1-1, with D possibly matching TRBD1 (6 bases). V was cut by 0 bases and J by 4 bases, with 12 bases left in between. Germline lookup yields CDR1 GKSSPN and CDR2 SITVG. The CDR3 is made up of 14 amino acids. This chain's CDR3 is CAWSLLGGRTEVFF. The sequenced part of the CDR3 DNA is TGTGCCTGGAGTCTGTTGGGGGGGCGCACA.

This clone was recorded at least ten times. Genes here carry mouse names. The read gets to within 3 residues of the CDR3 end, and the germline J gene fills in the rest. The same CDR3 also results from other DNA sequences found in this sample. This rearrangement joins TRBV19 to TRBJ1-6; D is possibly TRBD1 (5 bases). TRBJ1-6 is assigned to the ORF class and has an uncertain function. Germline loops: CDR1 FNHDT, CDR2 SITEND (reference sequence). This CDR3 has 12 residues. Between the trimmed V and J ends, which lost 3 bases and 7 bases, there was a span of 5 bases. This CDR3 reads CASSRQNSPLYF. The sequenced part of the CDR3 DNA is TGTGCCAGCAGTAGACAGAATTCGCCC.

This clone was detected only a few times. The genes are named according to mouse. The sequence runs out 4 residues before the end of the CDR3; the remainder is reconstructed from the germline J gene. V and J are TRBV5 and TRBJ2-3, with TRBD2 identical over 11 bases. Germline trimming cut 4 bases from V and 0 bases from J; bases unmatched to any gene: 6. CDR1 is LGHNA and CDR2 is YNLKQL in the germline V gene (reference sequence). This CDR3 has 17 residues. The CDR3 loop is CASSPVTGGESAETLYF. The CDR3 DNA, read in part, is TGTGCCAGCAGCCCCGTGACTGGGGGGGAAAGTGCAGAA.

This clone occurred a few times. The genes and germline here are from mouse. Read coverage stops 4 residues before the CDR3 terminus; the germline J gene supplies the remainder. The chain combines TRBV31 with TRBJ1-1, with a possible D match to TRBD1 (5 bases). The germline CDR1 and CDR2 sequences are GKSSPN and SITVG. Trimming removed 0 bases from V and 0 bases from J, with 8 bases in between. The CDR3 loop spans 14 amino acids. The part of the CDR3 DNA that was read is TGTGCCTGGAGTCTGGGGGTTGCAAACACA. Its protein product is CAWSLGVANT. The whole CDR3 is CAWSLGVANTEVFF.

On this clone itself: Compared with germline, one end of the junction differs, possibly owing to a read error. Germline and genes: mouse. The CDR3 end is not reached by the read, which stops 4 residues before it; the germline J gene fills it in. V gene TRBV1 combines with J gene TRBJ2-2; D possibly corresponds to TRBD1 (5 bases). This CDR3 has 12 amino acids. The germline CDR1 and CDR2 sequences are NSQYPW and LRSPGD (reference sequence). CDR3 DNA (partial): TGCACCTGCAGGGCAGGGTCCGGG. This translates into CTCRAGSG. The CDR3 reads in full as CTCRAGSGQLYF.

This clone appeared many times. The gene symbols are mouse symbols. The sequenced fragment ends 4 residues before the CDR3 boundary, so the rest is inferred from the germline J gene. The V and J genes are TRBV1 and TRBJ1-2; unclear D gene. Between the trimmed V and J ends, which lost 0 bases and 0 bases, there was a span of 8 bases. Germline assignment: CDR1 NSQYPW and CDR2 LRSPGD (reference sequence). This CDR3 contains 15 residues. The DNA read from the CDR3 is TGCACCTGCAGTGCAGATCGACATACAAACTCC. Translated: CTCSADRHTNS. The CDR3 in full is CTCSADRHTNSDYTF.

The table lists this clone with a few counts. Germline and genes: mouse. The read halts 4 residues ahead of the CDR3 end, with the missing end drawn from the germline J gene. V usage is TRBV31 and J usage is TRBJ1-1; D may be TRBD1 (5 bases). Germline CDR1 and CDR2: GKSSPN and SITVG. This CDR3 region has 12 residues. The V end lost 1 base, the J end lost 4 bases, and 7 bases lay between the germline ends. CDR3 sequence reads: CAWSRGGTEVFF. The covered CDR3 bases are TGTGCCTGGAGTCGGGGGGGCACA.